The next 20 T cell receptor beta chains were all read from a single sample in a study of cytomegalovirus exposure and HLA in healthy donors. This PCR relied on a set of 60 Vbeta primers and 13 Jbeta primers. Assay: immunoSEQ multiplex PCR; the TCRdb copy retains only in-frame clones and omits some. The sample lists 120,000 or so clones, approximately 87% occurring once. The sequenced sample was PBMCs. The receptors stem from a man aged 18 to 35 in good health and CMV-seropositive.

This chain uses TRBV10-3 with TRBJ2-5; D perhaps matches TRBD2 (6 bases). The J call could be wrong; TRBJ2-7 is a better fit for the DNA end. Germline V CDR1 and CDR2: ENHRY, SYGVKD. The CDR3 totals 12 residues. DNA for the CDR3: TGTGCCATCAGGGGACTGAGCGTCGAGCAGTACTTC. Protein sequence: CAIRGLSVEQYF.

The gene calls are TRBV27 and TRBJ2-5; perhaps TRBD1 as D (5 bases). CDR3 length equals 15 residues. Germline loops: CDR1 MNHEY, CDR2 SMNVEV (reference sequence). V was clipped by 2 bases and J by 2 bases, with 12 bases between them. The CDR3 sequence is CASSLQGRVQETQYF. For the CDR3, the DNA is TGTGCCAGCAGTTTACAGGGAAGGGTTCAAGAGACCCAGTACTTC.

The chain employs TRBV2 and TRBJ1-1, with D possibly matching TRBD1 (6 bases). V dropped 7 bases and J dropped 6 bases, with 12 bases sitting between them. The CDR3 is made up of 12 amino acids. Germline loops: CDR1 SNHLY, CDR2 FYNNEI. CDR3 sequence reads: CASTQGSAEAFF. CDR3 bases: TGTGCCAGCACACAGGGTAGCGCTGAAGCTTTCTTT. Filled out from reference TRBV2 and TRBJ1-1, the complete variable domain reads EPEVTQTPSHQVTQMGQEVILRCVPISNHLYFYWYRQILGQKVEFLVSFYNNEISEKSEIFDDQFSVERPDGSNFTLKIRSTKLEDSAMYFCASTQGSAEAFFGQGTRLTVV.

This chain uses TRBV18 with TRBJ1-2; 10 positions agree with TRBD1. The germline gives CDR1 KGHSH, CDR2 LQKENI. Trimming took 6 bases from V and 0 from J; bases not matched to a gene: 4. The CDR3 has 15 residues. The CDR3 DNA reads as TGTGCCAGCTCGCAAGGACAGGGGGCTAACTATGGCTACACCTTC. It yields the protein CASSQGQGANYGYTF.

The chain has TRBV5-1 and TRBJ2-7; D perhaps matches TRBD1 (6 bases). V was cut by 3 bases and J by 4 bases, with 17 bases left in between. Germline CDR1 SGHRS, CDR2 YFSETQ. The CDR3 is 15 residues long. This chain's CDR3 is CASSSAGSGAYEQYF. CDR3 DNA: TGCGCCAGCAGCTCCGCAGGGTCAGGGGCGTACGAGCAGTACTTC.

The rearrangement uses TRBV21-1 and TRBJ1-6; whether TRBD1, the table's D call, matches the DNA was not checked. TRBV21-1 is flagged as a pseudogene. The CDR3 is 12 residues long. The CDR3 bases are TGTGCCGGTTACAGGTCCAATTCACCCCTCCACTTT. As protein: CAGYRSNSPLHF.

The chain couples TRBV30 to TRBJ1-1; 7 nucleotides align to TRBD1. With 5 bases clipped from V and 3 bases from J, the junction kept 6 bases outside the gene matches. This CDR3 is 13 amino acids long. Germline V CDR1 and CDR2: GTSNPN, SVGIG (reference sequence). In DNA form, the CDR3 reads TGTGCCTGGCAAACAGGGGAGTACACTGAAGCTTTCTTT. Its protein is CAWQTGEYTEAFF. Combining the CDR3 with reference TRBV30 and TRBJ1-1 gives the whole variable domain SQTIHQWPATLVQPVGSPLSLECTVEGTSNPNLYWYRQAAGRGLQLLFYSVGIGQISSEVPQNLSASRPQDRQFILSSKKLLLSDSGFYLCAWQTGEYTEAFFGQGTRLTVV.

The J gene is TRBJ1-3, the V gene TRBV7-9; 7 bases fit TRBD1. Germline trimming cut 4 bases from V and 0 bases from J; bases unmatched to any gene: 12. The CDR3 loop spans 18 amino acids. CDR1 SEHNR and CDR2 FQNEAQ come from the germline V gene (reference sequence). The CDR3 reads CASSSTGDSMSSGNTIYF. The DNA for the CDR3 is TGTGCCAGCAGCTCGACGGGGGACAGCATGAGCTCTGGAAACACCATATATTTT.

Remarks on this clone: Other DNA sequences of this sample code for an identical CDR3. The CDR3 protein is CASGLHTEAFF. In DNA, the CDR3 is TGTGCCAGCGGGCTACACACTGAAGCTTTCTTT. The chain has TRBV27 and TRBJ1-1; D unresolved. Germline CDR1 MNHEY, CDR2 SMNVEV (reference sequence). The CDR3 is made up of 11 amino acids. Deletions cut 8 bases from V and 3 bases from J, with 7 bases between.

This chain uses TRBV6-6 with TRBJ2-2; TRBD2 might be the D (5 bases). The germline V gene encodes CDR1 MNHNY and CDR2 SVGAGI (reference sequence). V was trimmed by 2 bases and J by 1 base, leaving 8 bases between them. CDR3 size: 15 residues. The CDR3 nucleotides read TGTGCCAGCAGTTACGGAGGCCGGAACACCGGGGAGCTGTTTTTT. Its translation is CASSYGGRNTGELFF.

This chain links TRBV9 with TRBJ2-5, with D possibly matching TRBD1 (6 bases). CDR3 size: 13 residues. V lost 4 bases to trimming and J lost 4 bases, with 11 bases between them. The germline gives CDR1 SGDLS, CDR2 YYNGEE. The CDR3 bases are TGTGCCAGCAGCCGCCTAGGGGGAGAGACCCAGTACTTC. Protein product: CASSRLGGETQYF.

The V gene is TRBV30, the J gene TRBJ1-2; D is uncertain. The CDR3 has 13 amino acids. Per germline, CDR1 GTSNPN and CDR2 SVGIG (reference sequence). Trimming stripped 4 bases from V and 8 bases from J, with 17 bases between. CDR3 DNA sequence: TGTGCCTGGATAAGCCGGGTACCTGAAGGCTACACCTTC. Protein sequence: CAWISRVPEGYTF.

The chain joins TRBV5-1 to TRBJ2-7; 7 positions match TRBD2. This CDR3 is built from 15 residues. Per the germline V gene, CDR1 is SGHRS and CDR2 is YFSETQ. V gave up 1 base and J gave up 2 bases; unmatched junction bases: 6. In DNA form, the CDR3 reads TGCGCCAGCAGCTTGTATGCTAGCGGCCCCTACGAGCAGTACTTC. This gives the protein CASSLYASGPYEQYF.

This clone occurred a few times. The chain carries TRBV2 and TRBJ1-4; tentatively, D is TRBD1 (5 bases). V was clipped by 7 bases and J by 5 bases, with 14 bases between them. Germline loops: CDR1 SNHLY, CDR2 FYNNEI. CDR3 size: 14 residues. CDR3 DNA: TGTGCCAGCACATGGAGACAGAAGAATGAAAAACTGTTTTTT. Translating it yields CASTWRQKNEKLFF.

In its sample, this clone was seen a few times. The gene calls are TRBV28 and TRBJ1-5; D is unresolved. Per germline, CDR1 MDHEN and CDR2 SYDVKM. This CDR3 region has 14 residues. The ends were cut back, 2 bases at V and 2 bases at J, with 7 bases in the middle. CDR3 coding DNA: TGTGCCAGCAGTTTAGGGCAGGGCAATCAGCCCCAGCATTTT. Its protein is CASSLGQGNQPQHF. The complete variable domain, with remaining parts taken from reference TRBV28 and TRBJ1-5, reads DVKVTQSSRYLVKRTGEKVFLECVQDMDHENMFWYRQDPGLGLRLIYFSYDVKMKEKGDIPEGYSVSREKKERFSLILESASTNQTSMYLCASSLGQGNQPQHFGDGTRLSIL.

J is TRBJ1-6 and V is TRBV7-6; D possibly corresponds to TRBD1 (6 bases). Germline V lookup: CDR1 SGHVS, CDR2 FNYEAQ. V was shortened by 1 base and J by 8 bases, with 12 bases between the two germline ends. This CDR3 contains 15 residues. CDR3 DNA: TGTGCCAGCAGCTTAGGGGCAGGGGAAGATTCACCCCTCCACTTT. Protein sequence: CASSLGAGEDSPLHF.

The chain couples TRBV12-5 to TRBJ1-1; D gene ambiguous. V gave up 1 base and J gave up 1 base, with 7 bases separating them. The CDR3 is 14 amino acids. The germline CDR1 and CDR2 sequences are LGHNT and FRNRAP. The CDR3 protein is CASGLGLTNTEAFF. The CDR3 bases are TGTGCTAGTGGTTTGGGACTGACGAACACTGAAGCTTTCTTT. The whole variable domain, filled in from reference TRBV12-5 and TRBJ1-1, reads DARVTQTPRHKVTEMGQEVTMRCQPILGHNTVFWYRQTMMQGLELLAYFRNRAPLDDSGMPKDRFSAEMPDATLATLKIQPSEPRDSAVYFCASGLGLTNTEAFFGQGTRLTVV.

The chain uses TRBV6-1 and TRBJ2-5, with TRBD2 identical over 10 bases. The V and J ends lost 4 bases and 2 bases, in that order; junction bases with no gene match: 4. The germline CDR1 and CDR2 sequences are MNHNS and SASEGT. The CDR3 loop spans 15 amino acids. The CDR3 nucleotides read TGTGCCAGCAGTGCCTCTAGCGGGGGTCAAGAGACCCAGTACTTC. Encoded protein: CASSASSGGQETQYF.

The rearrangement joins TRBV7-9 to TRBJ2-1; 8 nucleotides agree with TRBD2. The CDR3 length is 14 residues. V was pared by 7 bases and J by 7 bases, with 9 bases of the junction left unmatched. The germline CDR1 and CDR2 sequences are SEHNR and FQNEAQ (reference sequence). CDR3: CASNSGGPWNEQFF. CDR3 coding DNA: TGTGCCAGCAACTCGGGGGGGCCATGGAATGAGCAGTTCTTC.

The chain joins TRBV9 to TRBJ2-3, with D tentatively TRBD1 (5 bases). Looked up from germline, CDR1 is SGDLS and CDR2 is YYNGEE. The CDR3 sequence is 14 residues long. The V end lost 4 bases, the J end lost 1 base, and 10 bases lay between the germline ends. DNA of the CDR3: TGTGCCAGCAGCTCCGGACAAGGCACAGATACGCAGTATTTT. Translation: CASSSGQGTDTQYF.